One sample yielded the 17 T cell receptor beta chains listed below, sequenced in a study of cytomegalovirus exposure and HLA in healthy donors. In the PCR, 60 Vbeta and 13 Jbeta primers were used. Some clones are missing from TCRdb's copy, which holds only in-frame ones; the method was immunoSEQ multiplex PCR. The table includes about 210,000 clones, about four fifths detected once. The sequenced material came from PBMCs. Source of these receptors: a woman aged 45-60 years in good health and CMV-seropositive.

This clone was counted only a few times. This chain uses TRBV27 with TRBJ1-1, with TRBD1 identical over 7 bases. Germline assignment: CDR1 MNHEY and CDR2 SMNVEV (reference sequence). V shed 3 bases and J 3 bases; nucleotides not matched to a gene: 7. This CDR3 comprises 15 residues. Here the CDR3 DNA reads TGTGCCAGCAGTTTTAATCCAGACAGGGACACTGAAGCTTTCTTT. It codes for CASSFNPDRDTEAFF.

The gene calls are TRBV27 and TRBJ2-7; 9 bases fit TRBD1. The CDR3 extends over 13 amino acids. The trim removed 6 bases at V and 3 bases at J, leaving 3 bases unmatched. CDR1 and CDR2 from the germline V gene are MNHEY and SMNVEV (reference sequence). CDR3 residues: CASSRTGDYEQYF. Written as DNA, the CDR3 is TGTGCCAGCAGCCGGACAGGGGACTACGAGCAGTACTTC.

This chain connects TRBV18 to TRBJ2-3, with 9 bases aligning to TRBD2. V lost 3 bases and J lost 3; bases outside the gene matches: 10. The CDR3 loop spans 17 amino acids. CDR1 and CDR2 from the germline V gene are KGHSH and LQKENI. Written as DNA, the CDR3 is TGTGCCAGCTCACCGGGCGCTAGCGGGGTTCCTACAGATACGCAGTATTTT. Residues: CASSPGASGVPTDTQYF.

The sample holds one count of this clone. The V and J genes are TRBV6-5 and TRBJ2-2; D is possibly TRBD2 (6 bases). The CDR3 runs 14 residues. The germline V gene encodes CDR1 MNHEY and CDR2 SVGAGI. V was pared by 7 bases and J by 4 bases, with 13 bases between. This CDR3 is CASTRASVTGELFF. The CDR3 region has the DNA TGTGCCAGCACCCGGGCTAGCGTCACCGGGGAGCTGTTTTTT.

The CDR3 protein is CASSYKRTFRTDTQYF. CDR3 DNA sequence: TGCGCCAGCAGCTACAAACGGACTTTCCGCACAGATACGCAGTATTTT. V gene TRBV5-1 combines with J gene TRBJ2-3; possible D gene TRBD2, 5 bases. This CDR3 has 16 residues. Germline values: CDR1 SGHRS, CDR2 YFSETQ. With 3 bases removed from V and 1 base from J, the gap between germline ends came to 15 bases.

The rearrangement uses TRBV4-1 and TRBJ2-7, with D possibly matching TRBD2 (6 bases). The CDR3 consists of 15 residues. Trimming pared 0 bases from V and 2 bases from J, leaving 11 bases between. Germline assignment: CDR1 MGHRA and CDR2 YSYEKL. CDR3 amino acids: CASSQDTGEPYEQYF. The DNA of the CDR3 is TGCGCCAGCAGCCAAGATACGGGAGAGCCCTACGAGCAGTACTTC.

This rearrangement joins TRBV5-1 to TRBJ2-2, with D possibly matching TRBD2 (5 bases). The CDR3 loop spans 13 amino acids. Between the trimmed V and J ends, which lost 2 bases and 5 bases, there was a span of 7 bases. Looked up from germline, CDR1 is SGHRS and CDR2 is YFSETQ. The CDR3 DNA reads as TGCGCCAGCAGCTTAGAGGGAACCGGGGAGCTGTTTTTT. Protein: CASSLEGTGELFF.

The CDR3 DNA follows: TGCGCCAGCAGCATCCGGGACAGGATCCACTATGGCTACACCTTC. As protein: CASSIRDRIHYGYTF. The gene calls are TRBV5-1 and TRBJ1-2, with TRBD1 matching 8 bases. This CDR3 is built from 15 residues. The V gene's germline CDR1 is SGHRS and CDR2 YFSETQ. After removal of 4 bases from V and 3 bases from J, the junction contained 8 bases not matched to a gene.

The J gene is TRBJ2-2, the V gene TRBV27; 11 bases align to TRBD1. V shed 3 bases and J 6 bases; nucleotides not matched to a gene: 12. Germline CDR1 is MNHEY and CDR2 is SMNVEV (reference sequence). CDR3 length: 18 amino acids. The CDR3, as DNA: TGTGCCAGCAGTTTGGCCCGGCCCAGGGACAGGGGGGCCGGGGAGCTGTTTTTT. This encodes CASSLARPRDRGAGELFF.

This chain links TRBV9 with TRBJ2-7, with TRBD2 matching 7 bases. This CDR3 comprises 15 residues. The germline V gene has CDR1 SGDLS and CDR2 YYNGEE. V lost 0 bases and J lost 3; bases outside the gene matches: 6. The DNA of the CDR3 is TGTGCCAGCAGCGTAGGCCCTAGCGGCCACTACGAGCAGTACTTC. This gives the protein CASSVGPSGHYEQYF.

The DNA of the CDR3 is TGTGCCAGCAGATCAGAGAGGGGGCTAGCTCAACCCGGGGAGCTGTTTTTT. It translates to CASRSERGLAQPGELFF. The chain carries TRBV7-9 and TRBJ2-2, with TRBD1 identical over 7 bases. The J segment lost 6 bases and the V segment lost 6 bases, leaving 16 bases of the junction unmatched. This CDR3 has 17 amino acids. Germline V gene sequence: CDR1 SEHNR, CDR2 FQNEAQ (reference sequence).

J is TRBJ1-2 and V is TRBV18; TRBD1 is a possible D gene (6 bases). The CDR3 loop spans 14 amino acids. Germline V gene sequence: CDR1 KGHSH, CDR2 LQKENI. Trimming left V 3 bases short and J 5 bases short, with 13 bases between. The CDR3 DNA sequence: TGTGCCAGCTCACCTGACAGGCTGGCGTATGGCTACACCTTC. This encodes CASSPDRLAYGYTF.

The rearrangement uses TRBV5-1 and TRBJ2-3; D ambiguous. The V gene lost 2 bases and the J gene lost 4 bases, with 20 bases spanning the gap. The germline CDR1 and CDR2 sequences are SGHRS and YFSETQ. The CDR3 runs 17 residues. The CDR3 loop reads CASSLSPQQLTSDTQYF. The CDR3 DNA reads TGCGCCAGCAGCTTAAGTCCGCAACAGCTAACTTCAGATACGCAGTATTTT.

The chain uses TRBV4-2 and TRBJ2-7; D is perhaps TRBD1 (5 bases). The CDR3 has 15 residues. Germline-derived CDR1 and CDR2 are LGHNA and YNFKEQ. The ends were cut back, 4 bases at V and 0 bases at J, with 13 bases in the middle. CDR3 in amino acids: CASSPDSPSSYEQYF. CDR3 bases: TGTGCCAGCAGCCCCGACAGCCCGAGCTCCTACGAGCAGTACTTC.

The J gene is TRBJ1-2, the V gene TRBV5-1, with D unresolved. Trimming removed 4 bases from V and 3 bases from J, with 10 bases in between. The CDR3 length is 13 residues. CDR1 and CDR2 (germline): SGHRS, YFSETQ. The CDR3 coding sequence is TGCGCCAGCAGCCTGGTTCGGGACTATGGCTACACCTTC. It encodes CASSLVRDYGYTF.

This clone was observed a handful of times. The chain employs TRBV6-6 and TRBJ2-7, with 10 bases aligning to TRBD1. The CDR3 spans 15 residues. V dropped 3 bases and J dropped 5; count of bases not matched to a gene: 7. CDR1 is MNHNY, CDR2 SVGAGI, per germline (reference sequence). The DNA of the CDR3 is TGTGCCAGCAGTTATGTGACAGGGGGCGCCGACGAGCAGTACTTC. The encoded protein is CASSYVTGGADEQYF.

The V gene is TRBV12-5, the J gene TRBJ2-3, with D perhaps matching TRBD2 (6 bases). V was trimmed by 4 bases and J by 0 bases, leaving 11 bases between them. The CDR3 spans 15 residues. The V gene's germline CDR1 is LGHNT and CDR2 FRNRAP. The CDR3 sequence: CASGSGLTSTDTQYF. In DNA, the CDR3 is TGTGCTAGTGGTTCGGGACTCACTAGCACAGATACGCAGTATTTT. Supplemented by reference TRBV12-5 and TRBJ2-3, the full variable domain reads DARVTQTPRHKVTEMGQEVTMRCQPILGHNTVFWYRQTMMQGLELLAYFRNRAPLDDSGMPKDRFSAEMPDATLATLKIQPSEPRDSAVYFCASGSGLTSTDTQYFGPGTRLTVL.